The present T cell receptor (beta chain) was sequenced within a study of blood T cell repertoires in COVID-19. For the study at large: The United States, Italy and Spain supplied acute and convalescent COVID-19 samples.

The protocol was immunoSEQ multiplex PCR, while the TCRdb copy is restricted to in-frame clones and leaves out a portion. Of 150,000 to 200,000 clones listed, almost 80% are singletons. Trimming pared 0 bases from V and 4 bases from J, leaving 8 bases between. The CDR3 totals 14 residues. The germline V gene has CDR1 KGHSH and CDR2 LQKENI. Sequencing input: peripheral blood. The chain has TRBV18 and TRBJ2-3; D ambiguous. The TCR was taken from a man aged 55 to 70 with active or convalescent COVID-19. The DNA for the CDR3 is TGTGCCAGCTCACCACCGAGTAGCCCAGATACGCAGTATTTT. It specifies CASSPPSSPDTQYF.